The entry below gives a single TCR beta chain sequence along with its context. Its antigen is currently unknown. Germline V gives CDR1 WNHNN, CDR2 SYGVQD (reference sequence). This CDR3 region has 18 residues. The V end was cut by 5 bases, the J end by 1 base, with 23 bases between. Libraries were prepared by immunoSEQ multiplex PCR; TCRdb keeps only in-frame clonotypes and omits some of them. The table has about 18,000 clones, 70% to 75% seen once. These data come from a study of somatic mutations in cytotoxic T cells in rheumatoid arthritis. The wider study: Certain T-cell populations stained with V beta antibodies were FACS-sorted to nearly 100% purity, and V beta1+ cells were TCRB-sequenced.

Study-wide results and limits: Only rheumatoid arthritis patients, not healthy controls, showed CD8+ clonality increasing with age. The clonality of CD8+ T cells was not significantly different between rheumatoid arthritis patients and age-matched healthy controls. A finding that went unadjusted for multiple comparisons was the slight underrepresentation of TRBV07 in rheumatoid arthritis patients.

The chain uses TRBV10-1 and TRBJ1-1; TRBD1 is a possible D gene (6 bases). Sequenced input: CD8+ T cells sorted from blood. The clonotype was recovered from a woman aged 60-75 years in good health. In DNA form, the CDR3 reads TGCGCCAGCAGTTTTGGGGGCCTTGGGGCACCCCAGAACACTGAAGCTTTCTTT. This sequence encodes CASSFGGLGAPQNTEAFF.